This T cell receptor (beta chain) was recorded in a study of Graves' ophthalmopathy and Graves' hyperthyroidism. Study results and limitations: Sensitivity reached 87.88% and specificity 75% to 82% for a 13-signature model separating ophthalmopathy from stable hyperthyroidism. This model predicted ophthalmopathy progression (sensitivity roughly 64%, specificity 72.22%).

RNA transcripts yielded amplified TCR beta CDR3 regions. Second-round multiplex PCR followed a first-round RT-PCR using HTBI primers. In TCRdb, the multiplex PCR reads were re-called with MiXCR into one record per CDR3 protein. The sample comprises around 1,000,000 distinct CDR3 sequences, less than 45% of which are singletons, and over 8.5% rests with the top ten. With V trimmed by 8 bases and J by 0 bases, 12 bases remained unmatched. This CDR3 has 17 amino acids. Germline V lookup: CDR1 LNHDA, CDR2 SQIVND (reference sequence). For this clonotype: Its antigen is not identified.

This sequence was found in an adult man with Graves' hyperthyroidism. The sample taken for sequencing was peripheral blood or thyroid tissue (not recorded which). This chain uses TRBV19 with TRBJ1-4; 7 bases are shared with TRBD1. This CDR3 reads CASRGRQGRATNEKLFF. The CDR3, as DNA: TGTGCCAGTCGTGGGAGACAGGGACGTGCAACTAATGAAAAACTGTTTTTT.